This T cell receptor beta chain came from a study of blood T cell repertoires in COVID-19. On the study more broadly: Italy, Spain and the United States were the sources of the convalescent and acute COVID-19 samples. PBMCs, B-cell-depleted T cells, or T cells provided the cDNA or gDNA that made up the material.

Sequencing was performed with immunoSEQ multiplex PCR; in TCRdb, only in-frame clones are kept and a portion is missing. This table holds 200,000 to 250,000 clones, around nine tenths found once. Trimming at V came to 0 bases and at J to 10 bases, leaving 5 bases not matched to a gene. Germline CDR1 is LGHDT and CDR2 is YNNKEL (reference sequence). The CDR3 has 15 residues. This sequence originates from a woman aged 60-70 years with acute or convalescent COVID-19. The chain links TRBV3-1 (or the pseudogene TRBV3-2) to TRBJ1-6, with TRBD1 identical over 8 bases. Material for sequencing was peripheral blood. CDR3 sequence: CASSQENGQGSPLHF. The CDR3 DNA is TGTGCCAGCAGCCAAGAAAATGGACAGGGCTCACCCCTCCACTTT.